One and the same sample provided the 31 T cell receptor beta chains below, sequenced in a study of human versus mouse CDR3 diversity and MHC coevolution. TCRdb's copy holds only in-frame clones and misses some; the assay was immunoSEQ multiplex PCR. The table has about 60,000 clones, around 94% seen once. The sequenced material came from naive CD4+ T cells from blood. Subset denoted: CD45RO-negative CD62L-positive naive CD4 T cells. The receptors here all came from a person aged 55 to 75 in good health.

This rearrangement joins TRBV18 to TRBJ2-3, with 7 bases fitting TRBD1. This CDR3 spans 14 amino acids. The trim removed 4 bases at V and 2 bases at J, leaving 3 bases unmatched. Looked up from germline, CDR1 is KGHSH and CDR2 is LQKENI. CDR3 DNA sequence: TGTGCCAGCTCACGGGGGACAGTCACAGATACGCAGTATTTT. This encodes CASSRGTVTDTQYF.

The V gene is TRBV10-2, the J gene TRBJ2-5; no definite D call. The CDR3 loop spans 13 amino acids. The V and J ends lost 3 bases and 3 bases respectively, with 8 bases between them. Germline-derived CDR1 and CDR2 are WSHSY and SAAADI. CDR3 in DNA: TGCGCCAGCAGTGAATCCCGGGAAGAGACCCAGTACTTC. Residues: CASSESREETQYF.

CDR3 sequence (DNA): TGTGCCAGTAGTAGATCAAGGGACAGGGGTTGGAACTATGGCTACACCTTC. Translation: CASSRSRDRGWNYGYTF. The chain couples TRBV19 to TRBJ1-2; 10 bases are a match to TRBD1. Germline-derived CDR1 and CDR2 are LNHDA and SQIVND (reference sequence). The CDR3 is 17 amino acids. V lost 4 bases to trimming and J lost 2 bases; unmatched junction nucleotides: 10. Based on the CDR3 plus reference TRBV19 and TRBJ1-2, the full variable domain is DGGITQSPKYLFRKEGQNVTLSCEQNLNHDAMYWYRQDPGQGLRLIYYSQIVNDFQKGDIAEGYSVSREKKESFPLTVTSAQKNPTAFYLCASSRSRDRGWNYGYTFGSGTRLTVV.

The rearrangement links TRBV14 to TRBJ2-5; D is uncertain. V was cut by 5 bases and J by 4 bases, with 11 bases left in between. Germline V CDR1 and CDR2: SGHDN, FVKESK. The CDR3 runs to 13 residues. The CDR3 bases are TGTGCCAGCAGCGCCGTCCGAGGAGAGACCCAGTACTTC. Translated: CASSAVRGETQYF.

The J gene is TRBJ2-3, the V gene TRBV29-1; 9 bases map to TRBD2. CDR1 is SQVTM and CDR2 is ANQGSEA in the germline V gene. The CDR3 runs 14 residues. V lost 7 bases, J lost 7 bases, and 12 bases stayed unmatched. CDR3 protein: CSATLAGVSNTQYF. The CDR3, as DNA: TGCAGCGCCACCTTAGCGGGAGTCTCAAATACGCAGTATTTT.

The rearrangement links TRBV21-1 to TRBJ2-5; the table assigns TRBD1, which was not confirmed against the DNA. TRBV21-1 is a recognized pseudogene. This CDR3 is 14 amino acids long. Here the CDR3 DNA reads TGTGCCAGCAGCAAAGACAGGGTTCAAGAGACCCAGTACTTC. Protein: CASSKDRVQETQYF.

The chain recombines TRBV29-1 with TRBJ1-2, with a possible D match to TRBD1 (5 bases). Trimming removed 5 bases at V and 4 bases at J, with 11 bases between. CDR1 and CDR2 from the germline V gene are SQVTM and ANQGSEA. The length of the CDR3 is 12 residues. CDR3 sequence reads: CSVRTDSYGYTF. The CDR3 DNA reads TGCAGCGTTCGAACAGACAGCTATGGCTACACCTTC.

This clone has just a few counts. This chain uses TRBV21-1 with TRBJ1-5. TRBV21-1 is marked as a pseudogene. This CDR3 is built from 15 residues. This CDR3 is CASSSVCHGNQPQHF. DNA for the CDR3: TGTGCCAGCAGCAGCGTGTGCCACGGCAATCAGCCCCAGCATTTT.

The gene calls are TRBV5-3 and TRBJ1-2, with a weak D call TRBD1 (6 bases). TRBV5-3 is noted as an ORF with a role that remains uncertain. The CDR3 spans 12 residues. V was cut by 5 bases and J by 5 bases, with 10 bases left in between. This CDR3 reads CARRWTAYGYTF. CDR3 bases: TGTGCCAGAAGGTGGACAGCTTATGGCTACACCTTC.

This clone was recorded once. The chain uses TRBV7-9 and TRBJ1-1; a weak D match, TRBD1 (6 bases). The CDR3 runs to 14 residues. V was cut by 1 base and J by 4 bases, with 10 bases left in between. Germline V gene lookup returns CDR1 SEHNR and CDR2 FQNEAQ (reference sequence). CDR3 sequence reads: CASSLEGGGTEAFF. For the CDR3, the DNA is TGTGCCAGCAGCTTAGAGGGAGGGGGCACTGAAGCTTTCTTT.

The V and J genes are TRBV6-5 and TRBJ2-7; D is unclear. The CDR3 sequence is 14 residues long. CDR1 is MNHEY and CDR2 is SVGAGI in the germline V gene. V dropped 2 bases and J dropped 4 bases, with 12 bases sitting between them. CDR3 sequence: CASSYSFSLYEQYF. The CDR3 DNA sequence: TGTGCCAGCAGTTACAGCTTTTCCTTGTACGAGCAGTACTTC.

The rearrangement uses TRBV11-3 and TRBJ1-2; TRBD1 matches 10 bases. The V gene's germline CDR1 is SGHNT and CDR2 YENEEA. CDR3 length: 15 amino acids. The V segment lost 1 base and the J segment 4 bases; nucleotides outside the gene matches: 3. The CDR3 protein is CASSLGDRGIYGYTF. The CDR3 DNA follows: TGTGCCAGCAGCTTAGGGGACAGGGGTATCTATGGCTACACCTTC.

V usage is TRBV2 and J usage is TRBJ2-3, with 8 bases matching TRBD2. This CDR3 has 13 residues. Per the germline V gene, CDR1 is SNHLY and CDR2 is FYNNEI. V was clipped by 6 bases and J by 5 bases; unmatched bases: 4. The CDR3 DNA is TGTGCCAGCAGATTGCGGGAGGTAGATACGCAGTATTTT. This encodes CASRLREVDTQYF.

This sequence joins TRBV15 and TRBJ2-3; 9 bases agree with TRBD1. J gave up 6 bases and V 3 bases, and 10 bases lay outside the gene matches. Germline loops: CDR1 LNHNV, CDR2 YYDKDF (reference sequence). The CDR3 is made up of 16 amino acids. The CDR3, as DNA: TGTGCCACCAGCAGGCCACCGGGACAGGGTTACGATACGCAGTATTTT. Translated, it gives CATSRPPGQGYDTQYF.

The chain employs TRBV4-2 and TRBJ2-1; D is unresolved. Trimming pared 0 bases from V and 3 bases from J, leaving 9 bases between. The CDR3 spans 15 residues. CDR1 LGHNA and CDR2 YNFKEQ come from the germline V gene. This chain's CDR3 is CASSQDSQIYNEQFF. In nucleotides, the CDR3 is TGTGCCAGCAGCCAAGATAGCCAGATCTACAATGAGCAGTTCTTC.

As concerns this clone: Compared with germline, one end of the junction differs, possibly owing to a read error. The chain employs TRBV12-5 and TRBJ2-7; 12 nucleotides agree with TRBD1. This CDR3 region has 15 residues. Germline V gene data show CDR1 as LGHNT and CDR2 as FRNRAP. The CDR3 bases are TGTGCTAGTGCTTTGGGACAGGGGGCTTTTTACGAGCAGTACTTC. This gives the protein CASALGQGAFYEQYF.

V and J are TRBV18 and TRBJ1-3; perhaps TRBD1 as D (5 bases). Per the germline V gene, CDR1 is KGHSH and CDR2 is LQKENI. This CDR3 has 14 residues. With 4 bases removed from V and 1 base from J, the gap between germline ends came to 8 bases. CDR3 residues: CASSLGTSGNTIYF. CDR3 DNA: TGTGCCAGCTCACTGGGGACTTCTGGAAACACCATATATTTT.

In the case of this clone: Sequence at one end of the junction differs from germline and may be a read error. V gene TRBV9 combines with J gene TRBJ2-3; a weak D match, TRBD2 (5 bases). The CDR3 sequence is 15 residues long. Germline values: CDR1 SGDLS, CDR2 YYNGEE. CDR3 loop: CASSGARPSIDTQYF. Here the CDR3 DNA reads TGTGCCAGCAGCGGGGCCCGGCCTAGCATAGATACGCAGTATTTT.

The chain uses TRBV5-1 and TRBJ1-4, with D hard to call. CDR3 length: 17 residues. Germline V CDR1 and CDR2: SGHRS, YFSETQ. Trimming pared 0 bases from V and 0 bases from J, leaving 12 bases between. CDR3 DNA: TGCGCCAGCAGCTTGGTCGCGAGTCATTCAACTAATGAAAAACTGTTTTTT. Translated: CASSLVASHSTNEKLFF.

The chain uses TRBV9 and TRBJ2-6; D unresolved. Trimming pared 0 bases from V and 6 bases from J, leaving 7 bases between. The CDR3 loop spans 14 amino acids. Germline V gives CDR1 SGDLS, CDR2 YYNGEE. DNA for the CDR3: TGTGCCAGCAGCGTAGAAAGCTCGGCCAACGTCCTGACTTTC. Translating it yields CASSVESSANVLTF. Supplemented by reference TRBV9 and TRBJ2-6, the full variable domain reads DSGVTQTPKHLITATGQRVTLRCSPRSGDLSVYWYQQSLDQGLQFLIQYYNGEERAKGNILERFSAQQFPDLHSELNLSSLELGDSALYFCASSVESSANVLTFGAGSRLTVL.

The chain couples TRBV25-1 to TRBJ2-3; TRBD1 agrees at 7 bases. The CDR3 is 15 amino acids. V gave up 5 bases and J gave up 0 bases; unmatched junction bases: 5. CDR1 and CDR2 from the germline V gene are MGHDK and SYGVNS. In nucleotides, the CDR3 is TGTGCCAGCAGTTCAGGGACAGAAAGCACAGATACGCAGTATTTT. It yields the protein CASSSGTESTDTQYF.

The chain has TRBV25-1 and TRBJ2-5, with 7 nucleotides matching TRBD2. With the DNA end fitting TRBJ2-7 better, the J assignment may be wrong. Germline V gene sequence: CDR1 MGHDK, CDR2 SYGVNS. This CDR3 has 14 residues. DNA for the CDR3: TGTGCCAGCAGTGACCGGACGGGAGGAGACGAGCAGTACTTC. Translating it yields CASSDRTGGDEQYF.

The CDR3 region has the DNA TGTGCCAGCAGCTTGGCCAAGCAGGGGGGATATGGCTACACCTTC. Its translation is CASSLAKQGGYGYTF. The rearrangement links TRBV5-4 to TRBJ1-2, with TRBD1 identical over 7 bases. CDR3 length: 15 amino acids. CDR1 is SGHNT and CDR2 is YYREEE in the germline V gene (reference sequence). The ends lost 0 bases at V and 5 bases at J; junction bases unmatched: 7. Drawing the rest from reference TRBV5-4 and TRBJ1-2, the complete variable domain is ETGVTQSPTHLIKTRGQQVTLRCSSQSGHNTVSWYQQALGQGPQFIFQYYREEENGRGNFPPRFSGLQFPNYSSELNVNALELDDSALYLCASSLAKQGGYGYTFGSGTRLTVV.

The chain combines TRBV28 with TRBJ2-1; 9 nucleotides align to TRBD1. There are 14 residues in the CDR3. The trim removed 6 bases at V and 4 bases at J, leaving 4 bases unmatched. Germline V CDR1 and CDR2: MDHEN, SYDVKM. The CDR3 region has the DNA TGTGCCAGCAGACCGGGACAGGGATACAATGAGCAGTTCTTC. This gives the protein CASRPGQGYNEQFF.

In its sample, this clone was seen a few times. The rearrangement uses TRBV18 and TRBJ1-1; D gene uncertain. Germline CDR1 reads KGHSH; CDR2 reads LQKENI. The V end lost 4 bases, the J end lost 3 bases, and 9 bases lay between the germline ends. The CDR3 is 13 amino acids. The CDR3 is CASSLNPDTEAFF. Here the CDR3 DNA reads TGTGCCAGCTCACTTAACCCGGACACTGAAGCTTTCTTT.

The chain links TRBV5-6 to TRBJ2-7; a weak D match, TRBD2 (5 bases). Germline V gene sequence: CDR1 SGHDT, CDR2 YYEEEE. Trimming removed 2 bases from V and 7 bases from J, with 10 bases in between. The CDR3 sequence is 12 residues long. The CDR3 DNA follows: TGTGCCAGCAGCTTAGTAGCGAGTGAGCAGTACTTC. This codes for CASSLVASEQYF.

CDR3 nucleotide sequence: TGTGCCAGCAGTTTGAGGAGTAGCAATCAGCCCCAGCATTTT. It encodes CASSLRSSNQPQHF. The V gene is TRBV28, the J gene TRBJ1-5; D gene unclear. This CDR3 region has 14 residues. V was clipped by 3 bases and J by 0 bases, with 6 bases between them. Per the germline V gene, CDR1 is MDHEN and CDR2 is SYDVKM.

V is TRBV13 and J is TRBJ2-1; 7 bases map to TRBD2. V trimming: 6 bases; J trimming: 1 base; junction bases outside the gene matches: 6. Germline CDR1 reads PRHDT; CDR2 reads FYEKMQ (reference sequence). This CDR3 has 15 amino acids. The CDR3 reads CASRSGGRSYNEQFF. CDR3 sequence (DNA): TGTGCCAGCAGATCCGGGGGGAGGTCCTACAATGAGCAGTTCTTC.

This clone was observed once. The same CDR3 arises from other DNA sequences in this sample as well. CDR3 DNA sequence: TGTGCCAGCAGAGTGGGGACATCCGAGAATACTGAAGCTTTCTTT. Encoded protein: CASRVGTSENTEAFF. The chain links TRBV5-4 to TRBJ1-1, with D maybe TRBD1 (6 bases). CDR1 and CDR2 (germline): SGHNT, YYREEE (reference sequence). This CDR3 comprises 15 residues. V lost 5 bases, J lost 5 bases, and 19 bases lay in between.

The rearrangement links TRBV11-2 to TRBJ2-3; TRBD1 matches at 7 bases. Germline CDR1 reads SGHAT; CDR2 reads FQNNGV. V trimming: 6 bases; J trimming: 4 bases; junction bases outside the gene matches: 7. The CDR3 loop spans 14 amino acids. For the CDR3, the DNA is TGTGCCAGCAGTAGCCCTCAGGGGGCAGATACGCAGTATTTT. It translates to CASSSPQGADTQYF.

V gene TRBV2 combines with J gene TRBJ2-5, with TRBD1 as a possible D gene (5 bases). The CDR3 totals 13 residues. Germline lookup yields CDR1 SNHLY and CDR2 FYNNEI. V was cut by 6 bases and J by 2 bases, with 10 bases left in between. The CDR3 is CASRYQGQETQYF. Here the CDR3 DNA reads TGTGCCAGCAGATACCAGGGTCAAGAGACCCAGTACTTC.